The 8 T cell receptor beta chains reported below all come from one sample, sequenced in a study of CD8 T cells in ankylosing spondylitis. These receptors have no known antigen. In TCRdb, the 5' RACE reads were re-called with MiXCR into one record per CDR3 protein. The repertoire holds about 700,000 distinct CDR3 sequences, with roughly 19% as singletons. Study-level results: Ankylosing spondylitis blood appeared to be characterized by a TCR beta motif of roughly eight highly homologous variants.

Sequences were obtained from blood, either unsorted or a sorted T cell fraction (not recorded which). These TCRs come from a male donor with ankylosing spondylitis.

This clonotype was counted only a few times. The chain has TRBV15 and TRBJ2-3; maybe TRBD2 (7 bases). The length of the CDR3 is 14 residues. Germline CDR1 is LNHNV and CDR2 is YYDKDF (reference sequence). V dropped 0 bases and J dropped 4 bases, with 8 bases sitting between them. CDR3 sequence: CATSRERGPDTQYF. CDR3 bases: TGTGCCACCAGCAGAGAGCGGGGGCCAGATACGCAGTATTTT.

This clonotype has more than one count but fewer than ten. The chain combines TRBV20-1 with TRBJ2-3, with TRBD2 matching 14 bases. The V gene end was trimmed by 8 bases and the J gene end by 13 bases; junction bases not matched to a gene: 14. Germline V lookup: CDR1 DFQATT, CDR2 SNEGSKA (reference sequence). CDR3 length: 14 amino acids. CDR3 in DNA: TGCAGTCGGACCCCGGGACTAGCGGGGGCCCCTAAGTATTTT. Amino acid sequence: CSRTPGLAGAPKYF.

The gene calls are TRBV29-1 and TRBJ2-2; D gene unclear. Germline V gene data show CDR1 as SQVTM and CDR2 as ANQGSEA. This CDR3 has 15 residues. The CDR3 bases are TGCACCAACACCCTGGCTAGTTCGAACACCGGGGAGCTGTTTTTT. Amino acid sequence: CTNTLASSNTGELFF.

In its sample, this clonotype was seen many times. The V and J genes are TRBV15 and TRBJ1-4, with D possibly being TRBD1 (6 bases). This CDR3 comprises 16 residues. Germline lookup yields CDR1 LNHNV and CDR2 YYDKDF (reference sequence). Trimming stripped 0 bases from V and 0 bases from J, with 8 bases between. The CDR3 DNA reads TGTGCCACCAGCAGAGATGAGGGGGCAACTAATGAAAAACTGTTTTTT. Amino acid sequence: CATSRDEGATNEKLFF. Together with reference TRBV15 and TRBJ1-4, the CDR3 gives the full variable domain: DAMVIQNPRYQVTQFGKPVTLSCSQTLNHNVMYWYQQKSSQAPKLLFHYYDKDFNNEADTPDNFQSRRPNTSFCFLDIRSPGLGDTAMYLCATSRDEGATNEKLFFGSGTQLSVL.

The genes are TRBV10-3 and TRBJ1-1; 7 nucleotides align to TRBD1. Trimming cost V 9 bases and J 0 bases; bases outside gene matches: 4. The germline CDR1 and CDR2 sequences are ENHRY and SYGVKD. This CDR3 contains 13 residues. CDR3 sequence: CAITGQMNTEAFF. Written as DNA, the CDR3 is TGTGCCATTACGGGACAGATGAACACTGAAGCTTTCTTT.

The rearrangement links TRBV7-9 to TRBJ2-3, with D possibly TRBD1 on 6 matching bases. The CDR3 consists of 16 residues. V was cut by 5 bases and J by 2 bases, with 17 bases left in between. Germline CDR1 SEHNR, CDR2 FQNEAQ (reference sequence). The CDR3 is CASSQPRQEPTDTQYF. In nucleotides, the CDR3 is TGTGCCAGCAGCCAGCCGAGACAGGAACCCACAGATACGCAGTATTTT.

This clonotype has ten or more counts. The rearrangement joins TRBV5-1 to TRBJ2-7, with 11 positions matching TRBD2. V lost 2 bases, J lost 5 bases, and 12 bases stayed unmatched. The CDR3 spans 17 residues. The germline V gene encodes CDR1 SGHRS and CDR2 YFSETQ. This CDR3 is CASSLGRTSGGVNEQYF. The CDR3 DNA follows: TGCGCCAGCAGCTTAGGCCGAACTAGCGGGGGTGTCAACGAGCAGTACTTC.

This clonotype was detected many times. The chain combines TRBV20-1 with TRBJ2-7; D unclear. Germline CDR1 reads DFQATT; CDR2 reads SNEGSKA (reference sequence). This CDR3 is 15 amino acids long. Trimming stripped 0 bases from V and 2 bases from J, with 14 bases between. The CDR3 DNA sequence: TGCAGTGCTAGAGACTCATCCGGGTTAGCCTACGAGCAGTACTTC. Translated, it gives CSARDSSGLAYEQYF.